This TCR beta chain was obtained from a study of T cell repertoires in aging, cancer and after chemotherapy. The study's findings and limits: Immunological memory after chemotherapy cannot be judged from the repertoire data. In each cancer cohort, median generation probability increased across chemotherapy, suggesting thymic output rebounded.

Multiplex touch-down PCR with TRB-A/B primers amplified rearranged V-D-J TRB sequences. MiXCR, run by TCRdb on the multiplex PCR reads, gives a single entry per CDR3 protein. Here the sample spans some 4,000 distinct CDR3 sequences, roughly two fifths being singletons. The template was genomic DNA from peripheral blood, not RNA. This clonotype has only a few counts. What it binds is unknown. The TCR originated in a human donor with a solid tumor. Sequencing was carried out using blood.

The CDR3 DNA reads as TGTGCCAGCTCAGGACTAGGCGACGAGCAGTACTTC. Its protein is CASSGLGDEQYF. The chain employs TRBV18 and TRBJ2-7; the match to TRBD2 covers 7 bases. The CDR3 consists of 12 residues. The V segment lost 5 bases and the J segment 5 bases; nucleotides outside the gene matches: 3. Germline CDR1 and CDR2: KGHSH and LQKENI.